The present TCR beta chain was sequenced within a study of graft-versus-host responses after intestinal transplantation. Across the study: Every recipient had anti-thymocyte globulin induction and 3 to 4 years of tacrolimus plus steroids.

Comments on this clone: The antigen is undetermined.

Broader study findings: Declining HvG levels early post-transplant were linked to peak circulating GvH clone levels. Researchers found GvH clones in recipient marrow, and some showed up first in ileum or blood. Patients who carried graft-donor T cell macrochimerism also had high graft-versus-host to host-versus-graft clonal ratios in their allografts.

Trimming took 7 bases from V and 2 from J; bases not matched to a gene: 10. In germline, CDR1 is MNHEY, CDR2 SVGAGI. The CDR3 sequence is 15 residues long. Sequencing used immunoSEQ multiplex PCR; TCRdb keeps in-frame clones, though not all of them. The sample has 90,000 to 120,000 clones, over 75% seen once. The sequence derives from a human donor who received an intestinal transplant. Source: unstimulated CD4+ T cells sorted from spleen or lymph node cells, taken before intestinal transplant. This sequence joins TRBV6-5 and TRBJ1-1, with 7 bases aligning to TRBD1. In DNA form, the CDR3 reads TGTGCCAGCACGCCAACCGACAGGGCTAACACTGAAGCTTTCTTT. It yields the protein CASTPTDRANTEAFF.